The entry below describes one TCR beta chain. As yet, its antigen is unknown. The sample comes from a study of cytomegalovirus exposure and HLA in healthy donors. Study-level points and caveats: A highly shared variant cluster was judged a likely technical artifact.

Germline V gives CDR1 SGDLS, CDR2 YYNGEE. The CDR3 has 15 amino acids. With 0 bases clipped from V and 3 bases from J, the junction kept 2 bases outside the gene matches. The primer mix had 60 Vbeta and 13 Jbeta primers. Sequencing used immunoSEQ multiplex PCR; TCRdb keeps in-frame clones, though not all of them. This repertoire shows 50,000 to 60,000 clones, roughly four fifths found once; its top ten account for 2.5% to 3%. The chain links TRBV9 to TRBJ2-1, with TRBD2 identical over 8 bases. Sequencing was done on a sample of PBMCs. The clonotype comes from a middle-aged woman in good health and CMV-seropositive. CDR3 residues: CASSVAGGGYNEQFF. The DNA for the CDR3 is TGTGCCAGCAGCGTAGCCGGGGGGGGCTACAATGAGCAGTTCTTC. The whole variable domain, remainder taken from reference TRBV9 and TRBJ2-1, is DSGVTQTPKHLITATGQRVTLRCSPRSGDLSVYWYQQSLDQGLQFLIQYYNGEERAKGNILERFSAQQFPDLHSELNLSSLELGDSALYFCASSVAGGGYNEQFFGPGTRLTVL.